The next 32 T cell receptor beta chains were all read from a single sample in a study of T cells in Graves' hyperthyroidism and ophthalmopathy. Authors of the study amplified TCR beta CDR3 regions from RNA transcripts. TCR CDR3 underwent first-round RT-PCR with the HTBI primer set. MiXCR was run by TCRdb on the multiplex PCR reads, yielding one entry per CDR3 protein. The sample has some 550,000 distinct CDR3 sequences; about a sixth are singletons. Sequenced material: blood. These receptors all stem from a woman between 40 and 55 years old with Graves' ophthalmopathy.

This clonotype was detected a few times. The chain joins TRBV3-1 to TRBJ1-3, with D possibly being TRBD1 (5 bases). V shed 2 bases and J shed 0 bases, with 14 bases lying between them. The CDR3 covers 17 residues. CDR1 is LGHDT and CDR2 is YNNKEL in the germline V gene (reference sequence). The CDR3 region is CASSQLAGLGSGNTIYF. The CDR3 bases are TGTGCCAGCAGCCAACTCGCGGGGCTCGGCTCTGGAAACACCATATATTTT.

The chain joins TRBV27 to TRBJ1-2; D remains ambiguous. Germline V gene lookup returns CDR1 MNHEY and CDR2 SMNVEV (reference sequence). With 4 bases removed from V and 0 bases from J, the gap between germline ends came to 12 bases. CDR3 length equals 15 residues. CDR3 residues: CASSSRPQPNYGYTF. The CDR3 DNA is TGTGCCAGCAGTTCACGGCCACAACCTAACTATGGCTACACCTTC.

This clonotype was recorded at least ten times. This chain joins TRBV12-5 and TRBJ2-1; 10 bases match TRBD2. The J segment lost 7 bases and the V segment lost 5 bases, leaving 11 bases of the junction unmatched. This CDR3 is built from 16 residues. Germline V lookup: CDR1 LGHNT, CDR2 FRNRAP. The CDR3 sequence: CASGTRASGRLNEQFF. The CDR3 DNA reads as TGTGCTAGTGGTACCCGAGCTAGCGGGAGATTAAATGAGCAGTTCTTC.

This clonotype was picked up many times. The genes are TRBV6-1 and TRBJ1-2; unclear D gene. CDR1 and CDR2 from the germline V gene are MNHNS and SASEGT. Trimming stripped 5 bases from V and 4 bases from J, with 11 bases between. The CDR3 spans 13 residues. CDR3 protein: CASSTDVRYGYTF. For the CDR3, the DNA is TGTGCCAGCAGTACGGACGTACGCTATGGCTACACCTTC.

This clonotype was observed a few times. The chain couples TRBV20-1 to TRBJ1-3, with 9 bases matching TRBD1. Germline CDR1 reads DFQATT; CDR2 reads SNEGSKA (reference sequence). J was trimmed by 4 bases and V by 6 bases; bases with no gene match: 7. The CDR3 is 14 residues long. The CDR3 reads CSAPGQGNGNTIYF. CDR3 DNA: TGCAGTGCCCCGGGACAGGGTAACGGAAACACCATATATTTT.

This chain joins TRBV6-1 and TRBJ2-7, with D unresolved. Trimming left V 6 bases short and J 6 bases short, with 18 bases between. The CDR3 has 14 amino acids. Germline CDR1 reads MNHNS; CDR2 reads SASEGT. The CDR3 is CASRARAVMGEQYF. CDR3 DNA: TGTGCCAGCAGGGCTCGTGCAGTCATGGGCGAGCAGTACTTC.

This clonotype was detected ten times or more. This chain uses TRBV11-2 with TRBJ1-1, with D perhaps matching TRBD1 (5 bases). This CDR3 comprises 14 residues. Germline values: CDR1 SGHAT, CDR2 FQNNGV. Trimming pared 5 bases from V and 0 bases from J, leaving 10 bases between. CDR3 DNA: TGTGCCAGCAGCGCAGGGACCTTGAACACTGAAGCTTTCTTT. Amino acids: CASSAGTLNTEAFF.

This chain uses TRBV19 with TRBJ1-2; TRBD1 matches at 7 bases. The V gene end was trimmed by 6 bases and the J gene end by 3 bases; junction bases not matched to a gene: 4. This CDR3 has 13 residues. CDR1 LNHDA and CDR2 SQIVND come from the germline V gene (reference sequence). The DNA for the CDR3 is TGTGCCAGTAGCCAACAGGGGTACTATGGCTACACCTTC. Amino acids: CASSQQGYYGYTF.

This clonotype was counted many times. In DNA form, the CDR3 reads TGCAGTGCTCCTCCAGCGGGAGGGAAGGATACGCAGTATTTT. This gives the protein CSAPPAGGKDTQYF. This chain joins TRBV20-1 and TRBJ2-3; 10 bases line up with TRBD2. The CDR3 runs to 14 residues. The V segment lost 5 bases and the J segment 6 bases; nucleotides outside the gene matches: 8. The V gene's germline CDR1 is DFQATT and CDR2 SNEGSKA (reference sequence).

This clonotype was counted between two and nine times. The V call is TRBV7-3, the J call TRBJ2-7, with 13 bases fitting TRBD2. Germline V lookup: CDR1 SGHTA, CDR2 FQGTGA. V lost 5 bases to trimming and J lost 6 bases; unmatched junction nucleotides: 4. CDR3 size: 14 residues. The CDR3 protein is CASSRTSGSPEQYF. The CDR3 DNA sequence: TGTGCCAGCAGCAGGACTAGCGGGAGCCCCGAGCAGTACTTC.

The chain is built from TRBV7-9 and TRBJ1-2, with 7 bases that match TRBD1. From germline, CDR1 is SEHNR and CDR2 FQNEAQ (reference sequence). The CDR3 loop spans 17 amino acids. The V segment lost 1 base and the J segment 2 bases; nucleotides outside the gene matches: 10. CDR3 bases: TGTGCCAGCAGCTTAGGGCCCCGACAGGGTTCGAACTATGGCTACACCTTC. Translating gives CASSLGPRQGSNYGYTF. The full variable domain, in which reference TRBV7-9 and TRBJ1-2 provide the parts outside the CDR3, is DTGVSQNPRHKITKRGQNVTFRCDPISEHNRLYWYRQTLGQGPEFLTYFQNEAQLEKSRLLSDRFSAERPKGSFSTLEIQRTEQGDSAMYLCASSLGPRQGSNYGYTFGSGTRLTVV.

The table lists this clonotype with many counts. The chain uses TRBV6-5 and TRBJ1-1; TRBD1 matches 7 bases. CDR3 length: 14 amino acids. V lost 7 bases, J lost 0 bases, and 5 bases stayed unmatched. Germline V gene data show CDR1 as MNHEY and CDR2 as SVGAGI. The CDR3 spells CASKIGQVNTEAFF. CDR3 DNA sequence: TGTGCCAGCAAGATAGGACAGGTGAACACTGAAGCTTTCTTT.

This clonotype was counted at least ten times. This chain uses TRBV3-1 with TRBJ1-4; no firm D call. CDR3 length: 14 amino acids. From germline, CDR1 is LGHDT and CDR2 YNNKEL (reference sequence). V was pared by 0 bases and J by 3 bases, with 5 bases between. The CDR3 DNA follows: TGTGCCAGCAGCCAAGATATAGCTAATGAAAAACTGTTTTTT. It translates to CASSQDIANEKLFF. The full variable domain, completed using reference TRBV3-1 and TRBJ1-4, is DTAVSQTPKYLVTQMGNDKSIKCEQNLGHDTMYWYKQDSKKFLKIMFSYNNKELIINETVPNRFSPKSPDKAHLNLHINSLELGDSAVYFCASSQDIANEKLFFGSGTQLSVL.

This clonotype came up a few times. The chain carries TRBV7-9 and TRBJ2-7, with TRBD1 identical over 7 bases. CDR3 length: 13 residues. Losses at the gene ends were 8 bases for V and 5 bases for J; bases not matched to a gene: 9. Germline values: CDR1 SEHNR, CDR2 FQNEAQ (reference sequence). The CDR3 DNA follows: TGTGCCAGCGGCCCTACAGGGGACAACGAGCAGTACTTC. It codes for CASGPTGDNEQYF.

This clonotype was counted at least ten times. The V and J genes are TRBV30 and TRBJ1-5, with unresolved D. The germline V gene encodes CDR1 GTSNPN and CDR2 SVGIG (reference sequence). The CDR3 is made up of 13 amino acids. V lost 0 bases and J 6 bases, leaving 9 bases between the germline ends. In DNA, the CDR3 is TGTGCCTGGAGTGTTTTTTCGGGTCAGCCCCAGCATTTT. Translating gives CAWSVFSGQPQHF.

The J gene is TRBJ2-1, the V gene TRBV5-1, with 8 nucleotides matching TRBD2. With 4 bases clipped from V and 6 bases from J, the junction kept 12 bases outside the gene matches. CDR1 is SGHRS, CDR2 YFSETQ, per germline. The CDR3 consists of 16 residues. In nucleotides, the CDR3 is TGCGCCAGCAGCCCTACTGGGGGGACTAGATCCAATGAGCAGTTCTTC. Protein product: CASSPTGGTRSNEQFF.

This clonotype was seen more than once but under ten times. The genes are TRBV5-1 and TRBJ1-3; D is ambiguous. Per the germline V gene, CDR1 is SGHRS and CDR2 is YFSETQ. Trimming shortened V by 4 bases and J by 3 bases, and 11 bases separated the two germline ends. The CDR3 loop spans 14 amino acids. CDR3 sequence: CASSQEGFGNTIYF. CDR3 coding DNA: TGCGCCAGCAGCCAGGAGGGTTTTGGAAACACCATATATTTT.

This chain links TRBV30 with TRBJ2-2; no clear D gene. V was pared by 2 bases and J by 6 bases, with 10 bases between. CDR1 GTSNPN and CDR2 SVGIG come from the germline V gene (reference sequence). The CDR3 is 13 residues long. The CDR3 bases are TGTGCCTGGAGTAAAGGGTCGGCCGGGGAGCTGTTTTTT. Amino acid sequence: CAWSKGSAGELFF.

The chain couples TRBV6-1 to TRBJ1-2, with D possibly being TRBD1 (5 bases). The CDR3 is 11 amino acids. The germline V gene encodes CDR1 MNHNS and CDR2 SASEGT. The CDR3 DNA is TGTGCGCCGAAGGGGAACTATGGCTACACCTTC. Translated: CAPKGNYGYTF.

As to this clonotype: This may be a read error: a much more frequent sequence differs by one nucleotide. This sequence joins TRBV20-1 and TRBJ2-2; TRBD1 matches at 12 bases. CDR1 is DFQATT, CDR2 SNEGSKA, per germline (reference sequence). There are 16 residues in the CDR3. The CDR3 region is CSARDRDRGRTGELVF. The CDR3 DNA follows: TGCAGTGCTAGAGACCGGGACAGGGGGCGCACCGGGGAGCTGGTTTTT.

This clonotype came up many times. V usage is TRBV27 and J usage is TRBJ2-5, with D hard to call. The CDR3 has 16 residues. Trimming shortened V by 3 bases and J by 4 bases, and 18 bases separated the two germline ends. The germline CDR1 and CDR2 sequences are MNHEY and SMNVEV (reference sequence). The CDR3 loop reads CASSLIGSRSRETQYF. In DNA form, the CDR3 reads TGTGCCAGCAGTTTGATTGGCAGCCGATCGAGAGAGACCCAGTACTTC.

In this sample, this clonotype turned up many times. The V and J genes are TRBV13 and TRBJ1-1; a possible D gene is TRBD1 (5 bases). CDR1 and CDR2 from the germline V gene are PRHDT and FYEKMQ (reference sequence). The CDR3 is 16 residues long. V was cut by 0 bases and J by 3 bases, with 14 bases left in between. The CDR3 sequence is CASSLGGGAWDTEAFF. The CDR3, as DNA: TGTGCCAGCAGCTTAGGGGGGGGTGCATGGGACACTGAAGCTTTCTTT.

Many counts were recorded for this clonotype. The chain recombines TRBV12-3 or TRBV12-4 with TRBJ1-4; D is undetermined. Trimming shortened V by 1 base and J by 6 bases, and 12 bases separated the two germline ends. This CDR3 comprises 15 residues. This chain's CDR3 is CASSLEGREDEKLFF. CDR3 nucleotides: TGTGCCAGCAGTTTAGAGGGAAGGGAGGATGAAAAACTGTTTTTT.

V gene TRBV2 combines with J gene TRBJ1-3, with D unclear. Between the trimmed V and J ends, which lost 6 bases and 0 bases, there was a span of 12 bases. There are 15 residues in the CDR3. Germline V CDR1 and CDR2: SNHLY, FYNNEI. CDR3 nucleotide sequence: TGTGCCAGCAGCGACCGCTCGAGCTCTGGAAACACCATATATTTT. Translating gives CASSDRSSSGNTIYF.

V usage is TRBV13 and J usage is TRBJ2-5; weak D call: TRBD2 (5 bases). CDR1 is PRHDT, CDR2 FYEKMQ, per germline (reference sequence). Trimming shortened V by 0 bases and J by 2 bases, and 22 bases separated the two germline ends. The CDR3 consists of 19 residues. CDR3 in DNA: TGTGCCAGCAGCTTAGGCCGAGGGTCGGTTGAGGGTCTGCAAGAGACCCAGTACTTC. Translating gives CASSLGRGSVEGLQETQYF.

The chain carries TRBV5-1 and TRBJ1-4; 9 bases agree with TRBD1. Germline assignment: CDR1 SGHRS and CDR2 YFSETQ. The V gene end was trimmed by 5 bases and the J gene end by 5 bases; junction bases not matched to a gene: 7. The CDR3 spans 15 residues. The CDR3 sequence is CASRSGTGWNEKLFF. CDR3 nucleotides: TGCGCCAGCAGGTCTGGGACAGGGTGGAATGAAAAACTGTTTTTT.

This clonotype occurred a few times. This chain links TRBV9 with TRBJ2-5, with TRBD1 matching over 8 bases. Germline-derived CDR1 and CDR2 are SGDLS and YYNGEE. CDR3 length: 15 residues. V shed 0 bases, J shed 5 bases, and the junction held 6 bases outside the gene matches. In DNA, the CDR3 is TGTGCCAGCAGCGTAGGCGGGACAGGTGGGGAGACCCAGTACTTC. Protein: CASSVGGTGGETQYF.

The J gene is TRBJ2-7, the V gene TRBV7-3; D remains unclear. V lost 3 bases and J 3 bases, leaving 9 bases between the germline ends. Germline-derived CDR1 and CDR2 are SGHTA and FQGTGA. This CDR3 is built from 13 residues. CDR3: CASSLGYGYEQYF. Here the CDR3 DNA reads TGTGCCAGCAGCTTGGGGTATGGCTACGAGCAGTACTTC.

J is TRBJ2-7 and V is TRBV11-2; TRBD1 matches 9 bases. The CDR3 runs 16 residues. V trimming: 3 bases; J trimming: 0 bases; junction bases outside the gene matches: 6. From germline, CDR1 is SGHAT and CDR2 FQNNGV. The CDR3 nucleotides are TGTGCCAGCAGCTTCCGGACAGGGGACTACTCCTACGAGCAGTACTTC. Amino acids: CASSFRTGDYSYEQYF.

This clonotype was picked up many times. The V call is TRBV5-1, the J call TRBJ2-7; 7 bases are shared with TRBD2. The CDR3 covers 14 residues. V dropped 4 bases and J dropped 6; count of bases not matched to a gene: 10. From germline, CDR1 is SGHRS and CDR2 YFSETQ. CDR3 protein: CASSRGAGRSEQYF. The CDR3 coding sequence is TGCGCCAGCAGCAGGGGAGCGGGGCGGAGCGAGCAGTACTTC. The variable domain in full, completed from reference TRBV5-1 and TRBJ2-7, reads KAGVTQTPRYLIKTRGQQVTLSCSPISGHRSVSWYQQTPGQGLQFLFEYFSETQRNKGNFPGRFSGRQFSNSRSEMNVSTLELGDSALYLCASSRGAGRSEQYFGPGTRLTVT.

This rearrangement joins TRBV28 to TRBJ2-7; maybe TRBD2 (7 bases). This CDR3 is built from 14 residues. CDR1 and CDR2 (germline): MDHEN, SYDVKM. Trimming took 6 bases from V and 1 from J, leaving 13 bases between them. CDR3 sequence (DNA): TGTGCCAGCAGGGGGGGGCCCTTTTCCTACGAGCAGTACTTC. Translating it yields CASRGGPFSYEQYF. Looking up the rest from reference TRBV28 and TRBJ2-7 gives the full variable domain: DVKVTQSSRYLVKRTGEKVFLECVQDMDHENMFWYRQDPGLGLRLIYFSYDVKMKEKGDIPEGYSVSREKKERFSLILESASTNQTSMYLCASRGGPFSYEQYFGPGTRLTVT.

This clonotype was observed at least ten times. This rearrangement joins TRBV6-1 to TRBJ2-6, with D unclear. This CDR3 spans 15 amino acids. Looked up from germline, CDR1 is MNHNS and CDR2 is SASEGT. V was clipped by 6 bases and J by 0 bases, with 9 bases between them. The CDR3 region is CASRVSASGANVLTF. In nucleotides, the CDR3 is TGTGCCAGCAGAGTTTCCGCCTCTGGGGCCAACGTCCTGACTTTC.